A selection of T cell receptor beta chains follows, all from one sample in a study of T cells after yellow fever vaccination. TCRdb recomputed calls from the 5' RACE reads with MiXCR, one row per CDR3 protein. Of some 670,000 distinct CDR3 sequences detected, about 12% appear once; the ten largest clones hold about 16%. Specimen: PBMCs, collected on the day of the yellow fever booster vaccination. These receptors originate from a young man who received the YFV17D yellow fever vaccine. Each CDR3 is given with its conserved first and last residue. The order of the fields is CDR3 DNA, CDR3 protein, clone size, J gene, V gene, D gene. The D gene is left open where the match is weak. Part of the rows lack a size; the others show once, few, many or a class for expanded clones.

TGTGCCAGCACCCAGACAGGGGGCCCTTACGAGCAGTACTTC CASTQTGGPYEQYF few TRBJ2-7 TRBV6-1 TRBD1
TGTGCCAGCAGCTTCGACCGAGCGGGAGGCACAGATACGCAGTATTTT CASSFDRAGGTDTQYF few TRBJ2-3 TRBV7-3 TRBD2
TGTGCCAGCAGCTTAGGTTCGATCATGAACACTGAAGCTTTCTTT CASSLGSIMNTEAFF few TRBJ1-1 TRBV7-2 NA
TGCAGTGCTAGAGATGCCAAAGCGGGAGGTCCCGGGGAGCTGTTTTTT CSARDAKAGGPGELFF NA TRBJ2-2 TRBV20-1 TRBD2
TGTGCCAGCAGAACATCCGGGACTAGCCCCGGGGAGCTGTTTTTT CASRTSGTSPGELFF NA TRBJ2-2 TRBV28 TRBD2
TGCGCCAGCACCCAGGCGGGGGTGGGAAATGAGCAGTTCTTC CASTQAGVGNEQFF few TRBJ2-1 TRBV5-1 TRBD2
TGTGCCAGCAGCTTGGAAGCGGGAGTGAGTGGAGATACGCAGTATTTT CASSLEAGVSGDTQYF few TRBJ2-3 TRBV7-2 TRBD2
TGCGCCAGCCGAGGGGGCGCGGGCACTGAAGCTTTCTTT CASRGGAGTEAFF NA TRBJ1-1 TRBV5-1 TRBD1
TGTGCCAGCAGTGAGCTTAGCGGTGGGACCGGGGAGCTGTTTTTT CASSELSGGTGELFF NA TRBJ2-2 TRBV2 NA
TGTGCCAGCAGTTATAGAGGGACAGGGGAACGCAATGAGCAGTTCTTC CASSYRGTGERNEQFF medium-sized TRBJ2-1 TRBV6-6 TRBD1
TGTGCCAGCAGCACCCCTTCTAGCGGGAGTCCGTTCTTC CASSTPSSGSPFF NA TRBJ2-1 TRBV7-2 TRBD2
TGCAGTGCTAGAGATTACAGGTTCCACCAAGAGACCCAGTACTTC CSARDYRFHQETQYF few TRBJ2-5 TRBV20-1 NA
TGTGCCAGCAGCGTAGAAGGGACTACCATCGGGTCCTACGAGCAGTACTTC CASSVEGTTIGSYEQYF NA TRBJ2-7 TRBV9 TRBD2
TGCAGTGCTAGAATAACGCCGGGGAAATTGAAGGGAGGGCCCACAGATACGCAGTATTTT CSARITPGKLKGGPTDTQYF few TRBJ2-3 TRBV20-1 TRBD2
TGTGCCAGTAGTACTCAGGGGGCACTCAACTACGAGCAGTACTTC CASSTQGALNYEQYF NA TRBJ2-7 TRBV19 TRBD1
TGCAGCGTAGTATCGGGGCAAGTCGAGACCCAGTACTTC CSVVSGQVETQYF few TRBJ2-5 TRBV29-1 NA
TGTGCCAGCAGTCGAGCGGGAGTGAAGCAGTATTTT CASSRAGVKQYF few TRBJ2-3 TRBV12-3/TRBV12-4 TRBD2
TGCAGCGTTGAAGCCCCCGGGGAGCAGTACTTC CSVEAPGEQYF NA TRBJ2-7 TRBV29-1 NA
TGTGCCAGCAAGAGGGAGGTGGGCACAGATACGCAGTATTTT CASKREVGTDTQYF NA TRBJ2-3 TRBV6-1 NA
TGTGCCAGCAGAAATTACAATGAGCAGTTCTTC CASRNYNEQFF many TRBJ2-1 TRBV7-2 NA
TGTGCCAGCAGCGCCGGGGGCCCTTATGGCTACACCTTC CASSAGGPYGYTF NA TRBJ1-2 TRBV12-3/TRBV12-4 NA
TGCAGTGCTTGGGGACAAAGCTCCTACAATGAGCAGTTCTTC CSAWGQSSYNEQFF few TRBJ2-1 TRBV20-1 NA
TGTGCCAGCAGCTTAGGACTAGCGATCTACAATGAGCAGTTCTTC CASSLGLAIYNEQFF many TRBJ2-1 TRBV5-8 TRBD2
TGTGCCAGCAGGGGTACTAGCGGGCCGAACACCGGGGAGCTGTTTTTT CASRGTSGPNTGELFF few TRBJ2-2 TRBV2 TRBD2
TGTGCCAGCTCACCCCTAGCCGGGCTAACCTACGAGCAGTACTTC CASSPLAGLTYEQYF many TRBJ2-7 TRBV18 NA
TGCAGTGCTAGAGATGGTCCACTAGCGGGAGGCTACAATGAGCAGTTCTTC CSARDGPLAGGYNEQFF NA TRBJ2-1 TRBV20-1 TRBD2
TGCAGTGCGGAACTCGGGGATAGCACAGATACGCAGTATTTT CSAELGDSTDTQYF NA TRBJ2-3 TRBV20-1 NA
TGTGCCAGCAGCCCTTCGGCCTATTACAATGAGCAGTTCTTC CASSPSAYYNEQFF few TRBJ2-1 TRBV11-3 NA
TGTGCCAGCAGTTTTGGGGGATTGGGCAATGAGCAGTTCTTC CASSFGGLGNEQFF few TRBJ2-1 TRBV12-3/TRBV12-4 NA
TGTGCCAGCAGCTCCACTGGCGGGTTCACGGGAGAGCAGTACTTC CASSSTGGFTGEQYF NA TRBJ2-7 TRBV7-9 NA
TGTGCCAGCAGCTTTACGCAGGGCGGTACGCAGTATTTT CASSFTQGGTQYF few TRBJ2-3 TRBV11-2 NA
TGCAGTGCCCTAAACAGGGAGGTGCAGCCCCAGCATTTT CSALNREVQPQHF many TRBJ1-5 TRBV20-1 NA
TGTGCCAGCAGCCGCTGGAATGAGCAGTTCTTC CASSRWNEQFF NA TRBJ2-1 TRBV5-6 NA
TGCGCCAGCAGGACCGTGTACCGGGACCAAACCTACGAGCAGTACTTC CASRTVYRDQTYEQYF few TRBJ2-7 TRBV23-1 NA